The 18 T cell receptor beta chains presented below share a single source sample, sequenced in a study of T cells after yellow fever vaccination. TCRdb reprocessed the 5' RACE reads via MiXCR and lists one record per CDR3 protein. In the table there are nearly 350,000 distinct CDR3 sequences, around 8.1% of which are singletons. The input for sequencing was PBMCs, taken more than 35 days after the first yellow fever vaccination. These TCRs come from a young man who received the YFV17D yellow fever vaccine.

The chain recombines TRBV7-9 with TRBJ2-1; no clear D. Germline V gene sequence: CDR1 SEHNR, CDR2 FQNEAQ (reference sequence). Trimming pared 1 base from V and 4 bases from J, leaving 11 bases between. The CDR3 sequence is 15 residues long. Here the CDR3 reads CASSLVSLSYNEQFF. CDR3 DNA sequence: TGTGCCAGCAGCTTAGTGTCTCTATCATACAATGAGCAGTTCTTC.

CDR3 amino acids: CASSPPSGGAPDTQYF. The CDR3 nucleotides read TGTGCCAGCAGCCCACCCAGCGGGGGGGCCCCAGATACGCAGTATTTT. The chain links TRBV5-6 to TRBJ2-3, with 10 bases fitting TRBD2. The CDR3 is 16 amino acids. Trimming took 4 bases from V and 4 from J; bases not matched to a gene: 9. Per the germline V gene, CDR1 is SGHDT and CDR2 is YYEEEE.

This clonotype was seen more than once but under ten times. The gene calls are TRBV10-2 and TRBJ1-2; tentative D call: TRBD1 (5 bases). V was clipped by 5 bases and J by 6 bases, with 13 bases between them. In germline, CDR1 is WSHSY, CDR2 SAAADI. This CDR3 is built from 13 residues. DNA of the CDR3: TGCGCCAGCAGTCCCCAGGGAGGGAATGGCTACACCTTC. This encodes CASSPQGGNGYTF.

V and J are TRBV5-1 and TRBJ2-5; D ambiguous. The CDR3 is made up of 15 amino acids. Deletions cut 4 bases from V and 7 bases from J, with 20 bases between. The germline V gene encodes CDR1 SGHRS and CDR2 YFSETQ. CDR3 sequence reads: CASSPSGIFGATQYF. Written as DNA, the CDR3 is TGCGCCAGCAGCCCCTCAGGAATCTTTGGAGCGACCCAGTACTTC.

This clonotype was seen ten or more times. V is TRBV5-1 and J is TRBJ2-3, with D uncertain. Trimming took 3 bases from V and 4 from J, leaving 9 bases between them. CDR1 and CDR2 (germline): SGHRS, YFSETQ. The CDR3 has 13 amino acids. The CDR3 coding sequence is TGCGCCAGCAGCTCGGGTGTTTCAGATACGCAGTATTTT. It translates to CASSSGVSDTQYF.

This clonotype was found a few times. The CDR3 protein is CASSLERVTVYEQYF. CDR3 in DNA: TGCGCCAGCAGCTTGGAAAGGGTCACTGTTTACGAGCAGTACTTC. This chain links TRBV5-1 with TRBJ2-7; D is unclear. Trimming stripped 0 bases from V and 4 bases from J, with 14 bases between. This CDR3 has 15 residues. In germline, CDR1 is SGHRS, CDR2 YFSETQ.

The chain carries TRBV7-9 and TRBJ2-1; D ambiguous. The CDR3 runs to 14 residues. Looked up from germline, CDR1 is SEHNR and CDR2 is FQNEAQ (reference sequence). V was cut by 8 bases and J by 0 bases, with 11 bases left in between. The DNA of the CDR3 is TGTGCCAGCGAGAACCATGCCTCCTACAATGAGCAGTTCTTC. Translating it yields CASENHASYNEQFF.

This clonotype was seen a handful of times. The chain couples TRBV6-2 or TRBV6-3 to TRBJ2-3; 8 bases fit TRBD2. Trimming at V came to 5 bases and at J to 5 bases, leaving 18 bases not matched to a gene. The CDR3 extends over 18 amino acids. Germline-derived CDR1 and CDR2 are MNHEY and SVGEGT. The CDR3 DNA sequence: TGTGCCAGCAGTGCTACCTCCTGGACTAGCAACCGGGGAGATACGCAGTATTTT. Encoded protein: CASSATSWTSNRGDTQYF.

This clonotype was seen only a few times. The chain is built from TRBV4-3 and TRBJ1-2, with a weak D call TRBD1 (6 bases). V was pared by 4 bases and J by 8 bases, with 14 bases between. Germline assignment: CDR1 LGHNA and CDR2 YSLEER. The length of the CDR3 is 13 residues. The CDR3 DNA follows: TGCGCCAGCAGCCTCAACGACAGGCTGGGCTACACCTTC. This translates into CASSLNDRLGYTF.

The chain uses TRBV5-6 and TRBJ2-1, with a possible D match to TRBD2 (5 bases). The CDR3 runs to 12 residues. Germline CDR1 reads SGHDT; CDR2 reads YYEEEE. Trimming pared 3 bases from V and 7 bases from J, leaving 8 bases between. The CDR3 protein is CASSWEYNEQFF. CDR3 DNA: TGTGCCAGCAGCTGGGAGTATAATGAGCAGTTCTTC.

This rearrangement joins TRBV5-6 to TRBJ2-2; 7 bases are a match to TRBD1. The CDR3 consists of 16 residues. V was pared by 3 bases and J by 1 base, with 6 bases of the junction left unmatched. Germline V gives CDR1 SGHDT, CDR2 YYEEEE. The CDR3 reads CASSYDRVLNTGELFF. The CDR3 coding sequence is TGTGCCAGCAGCTACGACAGGGTTTTGAACACCGGGGAGCTGTTTTTT.

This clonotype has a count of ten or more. The CDR3, as DNA: TGCAGTGCTGCCGAGATTACGGCACGCTACACCTTC. This translates into CSAAEITARYTF. The chain is built from TRBV20-1 and TRBJ1-2; D remains ambiguous. Germline loops: CDR1 DFQATT, CDR2 SNEGSKA (reference sequence). V lost 5 bases and J 9 bases, leaving 16 bases between the germline ends. The CDR3 contains 12 residues.

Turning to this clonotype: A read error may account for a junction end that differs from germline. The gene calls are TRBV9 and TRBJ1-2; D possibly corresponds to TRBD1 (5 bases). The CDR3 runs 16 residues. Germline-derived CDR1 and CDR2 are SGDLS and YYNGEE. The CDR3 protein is CANSPTTGGVSYGYTF. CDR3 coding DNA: TGTGCCAACAGCCCGACCACTGGAGGGGTGAGCTATGGCTACACCTTC.

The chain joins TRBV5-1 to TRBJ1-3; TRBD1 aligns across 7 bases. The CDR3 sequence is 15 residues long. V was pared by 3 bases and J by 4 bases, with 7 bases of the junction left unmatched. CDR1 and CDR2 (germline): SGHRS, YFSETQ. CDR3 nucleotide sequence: TGCGCCAGCAGCTCCTCGACAGGGACAGGAAACACCATATATTTT. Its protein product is CASSSSTGTGNTIYF.

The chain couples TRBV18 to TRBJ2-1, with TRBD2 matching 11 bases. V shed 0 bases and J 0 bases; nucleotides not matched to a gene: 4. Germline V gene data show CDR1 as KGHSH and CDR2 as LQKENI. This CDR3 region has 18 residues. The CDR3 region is CASSPPGLAASSYNEQFF. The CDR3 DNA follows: TGTGCCAGCTCACCACCGGGACTAGCGGCGAGCTCCTACAATGAGCAGTTCTTC.

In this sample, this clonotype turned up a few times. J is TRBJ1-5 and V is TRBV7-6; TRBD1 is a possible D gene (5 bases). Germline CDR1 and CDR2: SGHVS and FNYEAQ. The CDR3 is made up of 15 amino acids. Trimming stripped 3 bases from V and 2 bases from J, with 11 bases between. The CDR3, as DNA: TGTGCCAGCAGCTTGTGGCAGGGCGGCAATCAGCCCCAGCATTTT. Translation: CASSLWQGGNQPQHF. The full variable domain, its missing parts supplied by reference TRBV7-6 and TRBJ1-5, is GAGVSQSPRYKVTKRGQDVALRCDPISGHVSLYWYRQALGQGPEFLTYFNYEAQQDKSGLPNDRFSAERPEGSISTLTIQRTEQRDSAMYRCASSLWQGGNQPQHFGDGTRLSIL.

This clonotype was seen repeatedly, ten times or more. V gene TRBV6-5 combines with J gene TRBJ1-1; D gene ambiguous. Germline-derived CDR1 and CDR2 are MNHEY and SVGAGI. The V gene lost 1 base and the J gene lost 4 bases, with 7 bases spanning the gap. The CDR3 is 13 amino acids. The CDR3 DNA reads TGTGCCAGCAGTTACTACCCCCGCACTGAAGCTTTCTTT. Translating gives CASSYYPRTEAFF.

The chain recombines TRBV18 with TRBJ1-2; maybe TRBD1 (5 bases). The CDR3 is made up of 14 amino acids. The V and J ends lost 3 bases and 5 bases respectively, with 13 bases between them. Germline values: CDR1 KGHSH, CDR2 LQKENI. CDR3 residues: CASSPGGAKYGYTF. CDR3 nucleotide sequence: TGTGCCAGCTCACCGGGGGGTGCCAAGTATGGCTACACCTTC.